The following is a T cell receptor beta chain sequence with its context. Looked up from germline, CDR1 is MNHNY and CDR2 is SVGAGI (reference sequence). Deletions cut 5 bases from V and 7 bases from J, with 9 bases between. This CDR3 region has 11 residues. The authors loaded about 200 ng DNA, roughly 27,000 T cell genomes, into sorted-subset replicate PCRs. The assay was immunoSEQ multiplex PCR, and TCRdb's table has in-frame clones only and misses some. The repertoire holds about 2 million clones, with about 95% as singletons. The data originate from a study of shared clonotypes between healthy human individuals. Into CD45RA+ naive and CD45RA-negative memory subsets, the CD4+ cells were split.

The source material was naive CD4+ T cells sorted from blood. Sample subset: CD45RA+ positively selected. The TCR originated in a man aged 18 to 29 in good health. The V call is TRBV6-6, the J call TRBJ2-7, with a tentative D call TRBD1 (6 bases). The CDR3 DNA sequence: TGTGCCAGCAGTGAGGGGGTGGAGCAGTACTTC. Translating gives CASSEGVEQYF.